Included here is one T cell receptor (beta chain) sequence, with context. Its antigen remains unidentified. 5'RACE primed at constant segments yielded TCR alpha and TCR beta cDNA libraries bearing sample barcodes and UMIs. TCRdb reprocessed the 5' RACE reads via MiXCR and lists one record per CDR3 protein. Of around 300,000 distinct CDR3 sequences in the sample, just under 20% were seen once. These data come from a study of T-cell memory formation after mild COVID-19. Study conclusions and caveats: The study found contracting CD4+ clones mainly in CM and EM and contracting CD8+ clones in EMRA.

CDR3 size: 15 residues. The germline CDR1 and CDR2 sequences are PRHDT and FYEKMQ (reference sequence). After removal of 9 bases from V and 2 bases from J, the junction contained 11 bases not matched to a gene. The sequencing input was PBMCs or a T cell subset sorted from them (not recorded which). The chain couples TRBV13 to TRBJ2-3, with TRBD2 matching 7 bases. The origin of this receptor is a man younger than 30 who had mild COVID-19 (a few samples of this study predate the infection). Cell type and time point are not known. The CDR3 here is CASRSGGPYTDTQYF. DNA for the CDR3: TGTGCCAGTCGTTCGGGGGGACCCTACACAGATACGCAGTATTTT.